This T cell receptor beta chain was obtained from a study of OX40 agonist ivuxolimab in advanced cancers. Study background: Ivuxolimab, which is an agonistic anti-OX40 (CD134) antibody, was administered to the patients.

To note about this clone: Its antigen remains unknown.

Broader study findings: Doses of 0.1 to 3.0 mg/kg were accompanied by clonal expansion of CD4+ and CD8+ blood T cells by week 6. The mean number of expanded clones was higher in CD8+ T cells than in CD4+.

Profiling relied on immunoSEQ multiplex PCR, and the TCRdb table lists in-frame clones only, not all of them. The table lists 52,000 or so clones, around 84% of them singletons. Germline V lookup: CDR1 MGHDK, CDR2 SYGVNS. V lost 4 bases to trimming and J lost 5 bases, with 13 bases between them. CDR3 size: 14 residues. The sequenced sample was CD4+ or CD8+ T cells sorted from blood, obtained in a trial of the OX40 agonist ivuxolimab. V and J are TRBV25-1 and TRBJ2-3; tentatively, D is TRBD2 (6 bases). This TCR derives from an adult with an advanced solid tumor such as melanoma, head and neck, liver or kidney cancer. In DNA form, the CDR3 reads TGTGCCAGCAGTGTCCCAGGGAGGATAGATACGCAGTATTTT. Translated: CASSVPGRIDTQYF. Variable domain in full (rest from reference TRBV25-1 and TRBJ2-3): EADIYQTPRYLVIGTGKKITLECSQTMGHDKMYWYQQDPGMELHLIHYSYGVNSTEKGDLSSESTVSRIRTEHFPLTLESARPSHTSQYLCASSVPGRIDTQYFGPGTRLTVL.